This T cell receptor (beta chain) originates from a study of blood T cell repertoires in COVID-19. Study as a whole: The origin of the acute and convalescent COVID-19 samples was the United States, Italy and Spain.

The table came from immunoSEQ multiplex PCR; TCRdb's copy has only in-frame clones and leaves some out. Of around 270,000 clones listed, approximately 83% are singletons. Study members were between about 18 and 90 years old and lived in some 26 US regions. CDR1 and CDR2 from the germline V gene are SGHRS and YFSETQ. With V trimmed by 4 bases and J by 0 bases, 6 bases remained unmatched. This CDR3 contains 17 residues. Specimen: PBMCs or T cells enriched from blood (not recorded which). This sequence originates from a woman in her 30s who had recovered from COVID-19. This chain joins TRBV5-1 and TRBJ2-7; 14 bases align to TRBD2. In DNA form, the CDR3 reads TGCGCCAGCAGCCCAGGACTAGCGGGGGGCCGCTCCTACGAGCAGTACTTC. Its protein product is CASSPGLAGGRSYEQYF.